This record looks at one T cell receptor (delta chain) sequence and its context. This clone was counted only a few times. The target of this receptor is not known. No base qualities exist here, and no much larger clone lies one base off it. Thymic samples were depleted of alphabeta T cells, then CD3+ TCRVdelta1+ TCRVdelta2- thymocytes were FACS-sorted. The purity of the sorted Vdelta1+ thymocytes was between roughly 98% and 99.6%. Thymic specimens came from seven to nine paediatric patients undergoing corrective cardiac surgery, aged from about 5 days to 16 months. Thymic tissue was dispersed, and mononuclear cells were isolated on a Histopaque-1077 density gradient. For staining, the antibodies used were anti-TCRVdelta1 clone TS8.2, anti-TCRVdelta2 clone B6, anti-CD3 clone HIT3a and anti-TCRalphabeta clone IP26. RNA was extracted with the RNeasy mini kit and reverse transcribed using Superscript III. Multiplex PCR was used to generate CDR3 amplicons, with pooled V-gene forward primers and a constant-region reverse primer carrying Illumina adaptor overhangs. After gel purification, amplicons were indexed with Nextera index primers over around 8 extra PCR cycles and were then purified with AMPure XP beads. Sequencing of libraries was performed on an Illumina MiSeq using paired-end 250 bp reads, dual indexing and an approximately 22% PhiX spike-in. As for how the authors treated the data: FastQC was used to check read quality, and ea-utils fastq-join was used to merge TRG read pairs. IMGT/HighV-QUEST was used to annotate the sequences, only productive sequences with an unambiguous V-gene assignment were kept, and clonotypes were defined as sequences sharing an identical CDR3 sequence. For downstream analysis, the tools were VDJtools 1.1.1, tcR 2.2.3, Treemap and vegan Shannon diversity in R 3.4.4. TCRdb reprocessed the public reads with the caller CATT; rows with the same DNA were merged afterwards. For this entry, the V and J calls and clone size follow TCRdb and not the study's own pipeline. For this sample the table gives roughly 50,000 delta-chain clones, of which less than 20% were detected only once. Around 0.5% of the sample belongs to the ten largest clones.

The germline V gene sets CDR1 to TSWWSYY and CDR2 to QGS. The V end gives up 4 bases and the J end 0 bases, leaving 15 bases in the junction not matched to a gene. The CDR3 starts with the cysteine, ends with the phenylalanine, and has 19 residues. The entry retains the CDR3 DNA only, 57 bases that are in frame from base 1. The data were taken from a study of Vδ1+ human thymocytes (dated by TCRdb to the late 2010s). As for the study more broadly: mRNA-level TRG and TRD CDR3 repertoires of highly purified Vdelta1+ thymocytes from young children were characterised as a data resource. The multiplex-based CDR3 amplicon strategy had previously been validated against 5'RACE-based CDR3 amplicon generation methods. Findings and caveats that apply to the study as a whole: Donors did not cluster by age or sex, so the analyses were not stratified by age or sex. About 20% of thymic TRD sequences were found to be Vdelta2 (and few were Vdelta3) despite high sort purity, in contrast to peripheral blood Vdelta1+ controls. The thymic TRG and TRD repertoires appeared highly polyclonal, with Gaussian CDR3 length distributions, in contrast to the oligoclonal repertoires of peripheral blood. The authors advised highly purified populations and single-cell validation, since unexpected Vdelta2 sequences could cause misinterpretation of bulk repertoire data. Donors shared many TRG clonotypes (up to about 6.9x10^3), but TRD repertoires were essentially private, with at most 116 shared.

The V and J genes are TRDV1 and TRDJ1; TRDD3 fits 9 bases in the junction. The source of this sequence is a boy younger than two who had congenital heart surgery. The sequenced sample consisted of Vdelta1+ gamma-delta thymocytes from the thymus. This specimen's cell subset or site label, interpreted: FACS-sorted CD3+ TCRalphabeta- TCRVdelta1+ TCRVdelta2- thymocytes. In nucleotides, the sequence is TGTGCTCTTGGGGGGATTGTACTGGGGGACCCCTCCTACACCGATAAACTCATCTTT. Its amino acids are CALGGIVLGDPSYTDKLIF.